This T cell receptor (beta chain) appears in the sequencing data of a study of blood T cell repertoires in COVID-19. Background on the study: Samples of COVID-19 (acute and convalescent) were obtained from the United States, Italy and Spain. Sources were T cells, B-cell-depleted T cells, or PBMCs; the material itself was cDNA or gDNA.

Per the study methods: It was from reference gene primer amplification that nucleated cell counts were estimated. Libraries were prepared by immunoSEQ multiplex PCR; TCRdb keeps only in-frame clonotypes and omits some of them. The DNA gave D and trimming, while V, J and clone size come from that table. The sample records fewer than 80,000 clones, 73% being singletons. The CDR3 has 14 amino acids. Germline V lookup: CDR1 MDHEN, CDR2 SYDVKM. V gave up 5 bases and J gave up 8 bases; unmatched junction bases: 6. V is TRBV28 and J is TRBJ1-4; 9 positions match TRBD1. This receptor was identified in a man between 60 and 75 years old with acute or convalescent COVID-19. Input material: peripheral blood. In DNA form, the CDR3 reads TGTGCCAGCAGTCCGACAGGGGGAAGGGAAAAACTGTTTTTT. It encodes CASSPTGGREKLFF. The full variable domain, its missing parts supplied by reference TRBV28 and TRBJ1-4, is DVKVTQSSRYLVKRTGEKVFLECVQDMDHENMFWYRQDPGLGLRLIYFSYDVKMKEKGDIPEGYSVSREKKERFSLILESASTNQTSMYLCASSPTGGREKLFFGSGTQLSVL.